The entry below gives a single TCR beta chain sequence along with its context. As yet, its antigen is unknown. This specimen belongs to a study of cytomegalovirus exposure and HLA in healthy donors. Study conclusions and caveats: There were about 160 TCR beta chains listed as cytomegalovirus-associated. Specific recognition of CMV antigens was confirmed in vitro for a few chains (all CMV-associated). Diagnosis of cytomegalovirus status made by the classifier reportedly showed high specificity and sensitivity. Later, an analysis found that TCR clusters from the first cohort tended to co-occur in the roughly 120 validation repertoires.

CDR1 is SGHVS, CDR2 FQNEAQ, per germline. Trimming left V 5 bases short and J 8 bases short, with 21 bases between. CDR3 length: 15 residues. This table comes from immunoSEQ multiplex PCR, and its TCRdb copy is limited to in-frame clones, with some not included. The sample holds fewer than 70,000 clones, approximately 95% seen once. Sequencing was performed on PBMCs. This TCR derives from a woman aged 18-30 years in good health and CMV-seropositive. V is TRBV7-8 and J is TRBJ1-2; maybe TRBD1 (6 bases). CDR3 in amino acids: CASSPTPSGGHGYTF. DNA for the CDR3: TGTGCCAGCAGCCCTACACCCTCGGGGGGGCACGGCTACACCTTC.